The 32 T cell receptor beta chains in this list originate from one sample, sequenced in a study of blood T cell repertoires in COVID-19 (TCRdb year 2020). Library preparation employed the immunoSEQ multiplex PCR assay. This immuneACCESS table, as held by TCRdb, lists in-frame sequences with V and J called but not all clones. Of the missing ones, under half trace to an unresolved V gene in checked studies; the others have no known cause. Within this sample are approximately 250,000 clones, with around nine tenths of them counted one time only. Of the sample, roughly 8% is held by the ten largest clones. Material for sequencing was peripheral blood. The receptor set was obtained from a man between 40 and 49 years old with active or convalescent COVID-19.

This clone was counted once. The rearrangement links TRBV27 to TRBJ1-2; 7 bases match TRBD1. CDR1 and CDR2 (germline): MNHEY, SMNVEV (reference sequence). The CDR3 runs 14 residues. J gave up 5 bases and V 2 bases, and 5 bases lay outside the gene matches. CDR3 protein: CASSLRGTDYGYTF. The CDR3 region has the DNA TGTGCCAGCAGTTTACGGGGGACAGATTATGGCTACACCTTC.

The chain has TRBV7-9 and TRBJ1-1; TRBD1 is a possible D gene (5 bases). V lost 2 bases and J 7 bases, leaving 11 bases between the germline ends. Germline V gives CDR1 SEHNR, CDR2 FQNEAQ (reference sequence). The CDR3 extends over 13 amino acids. The CDR3 sequence: CASSLIGDGEAFF. The CDR3 DNA is TGTGCCAGCAGCTTAATAGGGGATGGTGAAGCTTTCTTT.

The rearrangement joins TRBV5-1 to TRBJ2-1, with 11 bases lining up with TRBD2. V gave up 1 base and J gave up 4 bases; unmatched junction bases: 10. The germline V gene has CDR1 SGHRS and CDR2 YFSETQ. The CDR3 covers 18 residues. DNA for the CDR3: TGCGCCAGCAGCTTGAGACTAGCGGGGCCACTAGGTTACAATGAGCAGTTCTTC. It is translated as CASSLRLAGPLGYNEQFF.

The chain joins TRBV11-1 to TRBJ2-7; the D gene is possibly TRBD2 (5 bases). Germline CDR1 is SGHAT and CDR2 is FQDESV (reference sequence). The CDR3 length is 14 residues. Trimming stripped 5 bases from V and 4 bases from J, with 15 bases between. The CDR3 protein is CASSRGGGLYEQYF. The DNA for the CDR3 is TGTGCCAGCAGCAGAGGCGGAGGCCTTTACGAGCAGTACTTC.

V is TRBV24-1 and J is TRBJ2-1; the D gene is possibly TRBD2 (6 bases). The germline V gene has CDR1 KGHDR and CDR2 SFDVKD. This CDR3 contains 17 residues. Trimming removed 4 bases at V and 4 bases at J, with 19 bases between. For the CDR3, the DNA is TGTGCCACCAGTGAACGGGACTCCCGGCCATATTACAATGAGCAGTTCTTC. This encodes CATSERDSRPYYNEQFF.

This clone has a single count. The rearrangement links TRBV5-6 to TRBJ1-2, with 7 bases that match TRBD1. Looked up from germline, CDR1 is SGHDT and CDR2 is YYEEEE. This CDR3 region has 17 residues. J was trimmed by 3 bases and V by 2 bases; bases with no gene match: 13. The CDR3 sequence is CASSLEGATGAYYGYTF. In DNA, the CDR3 is TGTGCCAGCAGCTTAGAGGGAGCTACAGGGGCCTACTATGGCTACACCTTC.

The rearrangement links TRBV3-1 (or the pseudogene TRBV3-2) to TRBJ2-2; 11 bases line up with TRBD2. V lost 1 base to trimming and J lost 0 bases; unmatched junction nucleotides: 4. Germline CDR1 is LGHDT and CDR2 is YNNKEL (reference sequence). CDR3 length equals 18 residues. In nucleotides, the CDR3 is TGTGCCAGCAGCCAAGCACCTAGCGGGGGGACGAACACCGGGGAGCTGTTTTTT. Amino acids: CASSQAPSGGTNTGELFF.

This rearrangement joins TRBV4-2 to TRBJ2-5, with 7 bases that match TRBD1. Germline V gene sequence: CDR1 LGHNA, CDR2 YNFKEQ. The V segment lost 1 base and the J segment 3 bases; nucleotides outside the gene matches: 8. The CDR3 has 16 amino acids. The CDR3 loop reads CASSQGFRDREETQYF. CDR3 nucleotide sequence: TGTGCCAGCAGCCAAGGGTTCCGGGACAGAGAAGAGACCCAGTACTTC.

V and J are TRBV18 and TRBJ2-1, with TRBD2 matching 11 bases. The length of the CDR3 is 14 residues. CDR1 and CDR2 (germline): KGHSH, LQKENI. V lost 0 bases and J lost 10; bases outside the gene matches: 2. The CDR3 DNA sequence: TGTGCCAGCTCACCACCGGGACTAGCGGCAGAGCAGTTCTTC. This gives the protein CASSPPGLAAEQFF.

The V call is TRBV6-5, the J call TRBJ2-7, with a tentative D call TRBD1 (6 bases). This CDR3 has 15 amino acids. Germline V gene sequence: CDR1 MNHEY, CDR2 SVGAGI. V lost 8 bases and J lost 2, with 19 bases in between. DNA for the CDR3: TGTGCCAGCGAAGAAAGGCAGGGGACAACCTACGAGCAGTACTTC. Its protein is CASEERQGTTYEQYF.

V usage is TRBV7-3 and J usage is TRBJ2-1, with 8 bases identical to TRBD2. The CDR3 has 16 residues. The ends lost 5 bases at V and 7 bases at J; junction bases unmatched: 13. Per germline, CDR1 SGHTA and CDR2 FQGTGA. The CDR3 nucleotides read TGTGCCAGCAGCGCAGCCGGGACTAGTACGCTTAATGAGCAGTTCTTC. Its protein product is CASSAAGTSTLNEQFF.

The rearrangement links TRBV5-1 to TRBJ2-3; tentatively, D is TRBD1 (5 bases). Germline CDR1 and CDR2: SGHRS and YFSETQ. This CDR3 comprises 13 residues. Trimming took 0 bases from V and 5 from J, leaving 7 bases between them. The CDR3 nucleotides read TGCGCCAGCAGCTTGGGGGGCAGAGATACGCAGTATTTT. Translation gives CASSLGGRDTQYF.

This chain's CDR3 is CASSLMGQGAGYTF. CDR3 in DNA: TGTGCCAGCAGTCTTATGGGACAGGGAGCTGGCTACACCTTC. The chain joins TRBV27 to TRBJ1-2; 9 nucleotides match TRBD1. The CDR3 is 14 residues long. Germline V gene sequence: CDR1 MNHEY, CDR2 SMNVEV (reference sequence). Trimming at V came to 5 bases and at J to 7 bases, leaving 8 bases not matched to a gene.

Ten or more counts support this clone. The chain combines TRBV5-1 with TRBJ1-4, with D unresolved. Deletions cut 2 bases from V and 9 bases from J, with 14 bases between. Germline-derived CDR1 and CDR2 are SGHRS and YFSETQ. The CDR3 has 14 residues. The CDR3 loop reads CASSLTQASQKLFF. DNA of the CDR3: TGCGCCAGCAGCTTAACCCAGGCGTCACAAAAACTGTTTTTT.

This chain links TRBV11-2 with TRBJ1-2; TRBD1 agrees at 9 bases. Germline CDR1 is SGHAT and CDR2 is FQNNGV. After removal of 4 bases from V and 6 bases from J, the junction contained 3 bases not matched to a gene. This CDR3 is 13 amino acids long. The CDR3 here is CASSYRGLDGYTF. The CDR3 region has the DNA TGTGCCAGCAGCTACAGGGGGCTAGATGGCTACACCTTC.

The DNA for the CDR3 is TGTGCCAGCAGTTTAACCGGGTTTTACGAGCAGTACTTC. It yields the protein CASSLTGFYEQYF. J is TRBJ2-7 and V is TRBV27; D remains ambiguous. This CDR3 is 13 amino acids long. In germline, CDR1 is MNHEY, CDR2 SMNVEV (reference sequence). V shed 2 bases and J shed 4 bases, with 9 bases lying between them.

This clone has a handful of counts. The DNA of the CDR3 is TGTGCCAGCAGCCCAGAGGACATCGGCCCCACAGATACGCAGTATTTT. Amino acids: CASSPEDIGPTDTQYF. V usage is TRBV6-2 or TRBV6-3 and J usage is TRBJ2-3, with D possibly matching TRBD1 (5 bases). In germline, CDR1 is MNHEY, CDR2 SVGEGT. Deletions cut 6 bases from V and 2 bases from J, with 18 bases between. The CDR3 consists of 16 residues.

The chain couples TRBV7-8 to TRBJ1-2; tentative D call: TRBD1 (5 bases). Germline CDR1 SGHVS, CDR2 FQNEAQ. V lost 2 bases, J lost 4 bases, and 11 bases lay in between. The CDR3 length is 14 residues. The DNA for the CDR3 is TGTGCCAGCAGCTTATCCCCAGGGCCCTATGGCTACACCTTC. This gives the protein CASSLSPGPYGYTF.

V is TRBV6-5 and J is TRBJ2-7; tentatively, D is TRBD2 (6 bases). The CDR3 length is 14 residues. V dropped 4 bases and J dropped 3 bases, with 13 bases sitting between them. Germline-derived CDR1 and CDR2 are MNHEY and SVGAGI. The CDR3 bases are TGTGCCAGCAGTTCCCGGACGGGAGTCTACGAGCAGTACTTC. Residues: CASSSRTGVYEQYF.

This chain joins TRBV3-1 (or the pseudogene TRBV3-2) and TRBJ2-3; TRBD2 is a possible D gene (5 bases). Trimming left V 0 bases short and J 6 bases short, with 13 bases between. The CDR3 totals 15 residues. Germline CDR1 is LGHDT and CDR2 is YNNKEL (reference sequence). The CDR3 DNA reads TGTGCCAGCAGCCAAGATTCGACGGGGATGGATACGCAGTATTTT. It specifies CASSQDSTGMDTQYF.

This chain connects TRBV5-1 to TRBJ2-2, with 8 positions matching TRBD1. Germline-derived CDR1 and CDR2 are SGHRS and YFSETQ. This CDR3 region has 15 residues. V lost 2 bases, J lost 5 bases, and 5 bases stayed unmatched. The CDR3 coding sequence is TGCGCCAGCAGCTTCGGACAGGGAAGGACCGGGGAGCTGTTTTTT. This translates into CASSFGQGRTGELFF.

The rearrangement uses TRBV7-9 and TRBJ2-3; no clear D gene. There are 13 residues in the CDR3. Germline V gives CDR1 SEHNR, CDR2 FQNEAQ (reference sequence). The ends were cut back, 4 bases at V and 6 bases at J, with 11 bases in the middle. The CDR3: CASSSPTGDTQYF. The CDR3 DNA sequence: TGTGCCAGCAGCTCCCCAACCGGGGATACGCAGTATTTT.

This chain links TRBV29-1 with TRBJ2-7; D is perhaps TRBD2 (6 bases). Trimming removed 7 bases from V and 4 bases from J, with 11 bases in between. CDR3 size: 11 residues. CDR1 and CDR2 (germline): SQVTM, ANQGSEA. CDR3 in amino acids: CSAQEGYEQYF. CDR3 bases: TGCAGCGCTCAGGAGGGTTACGAGCAGTACTTC.

Worth noting for this clone: Distinct nucleotide sequences in the sample also encode this CDR3. V and J are TRBV7-9 and TRBJ2-1; 12 bases are shared with TRBD1. The CDR3 totals 16 residues. The ends lost 5 bases at V and 6 bases at J; junction bases unmatched: 8. Germline CDR1 SEHNR, CDR2 FQNEAQ (reference sequence). CDR3 DNA sequence: TGTGCCAGCAGCCCATCGAGGGACAGGGGGCGCAATGAGCAGTTCTTC. Protein product: CASSPSRDRGRNEQFF.

The V and J genes are TRBV10-3 and TRBJ2-7; 8 positions agree with TRBD1. Germline lookup yields CDR1 ENHRY and CDR2 SYGVKD. This CDR3 has 14 amino acids. With 2 bases clipped from V and 4 bases from J, the junction kept 4 bases outside the gene matches. DNA of the CDR3: TGTGCCATCAGTGAGGGACAGGGTAAATACGAGCAGTACTTC. This codes for CAISEGQGKYEQYF.

Of note for this clone: An end of the junction does not agree with germline; a read error may underlie this. The rearrangement joins TRBV7-9 to TRBJ1-2; 10 bases line up with TRBD1. CDR1 and CDR2 (germline): SEHNR, FQNEAQ (reference sequence). The CDR3 has 15 amino acids. The CDR3 region has the DNA TGTGTCAGCAGCGCGTGGGACAGGGGAGGTTCTGGCTACACCTTC. Translation gives CVSSAWDRGGSGYTF.

This chain connects TRBV5-1 to TRBJ1-2; 8 nucleotides match TRBD1. The CDR3 has 15 amino acids. V lost 4 bases to trimming and J lost 2 bases; unmatched junction nucleotides: 7. CDR1 and CDR2 from the germline V gene are SGHRS and YFSETQ. The CDR3 DNA is TGCGCCAGCAGCGAGTGGACAGGGAGAAACTATGGCTACACCTTC. It yields the protein CASSEWTGRNYGYTF.

The CDR3 protein is CASSPGTGADIQYF. The CDR3 DNA is TGCGCCAGCAGCCCCGGGACAGGGGCGGACATTCAGTACTTC. J is TRBJ2-4 and V is TRBV5-1; 10 nucleotides line up with TRBD1. Germline CDR1 is SGHRS and CDR2 is YFSETQ. The CDR3 is 14 amino acids. The V segment lost 4 bases and the J segment 8 bases; nucleotides outside the gene matches: 6.

The chain recombines TRBV19 with TRBJ1-2, with D maybe TRBD1 (6 bases). Trimming stripped 3 bases from V and 2 bases from J, with 13 bases between. Germline V gene lookup returns CDR1 LNHDA and CDR2 SQIVND (reference sequence). The CDR3 is 15 amino acids. CDR3 in amino acids: CASSILTGLNYGYTF. DNA of the CDR3: TGTGCCAGTAGTATCCTGACAGGCTTAAACTATGGCTACACCTTC.

J is TRBJ1-1 and V is TRBV12-5, with 7 bases fitting TRBD1. The CDR3 runs to 16 residues. CDR1 and CDR2 (germline): LGHNT, FRNRAP. The V segment lost 2 bases and the J segment 4 bases; nucleotides outside the gene matches: 10. The CDR3 reads CASGLTLDRAPTEAFF. For the CDR3, the DNA is TGTGCTAGTGGTTTGACCCTAGACAGGGCACCCACTGAAGCTTTCTTT.

CDR3 nucleotides: TGTGCCAGCAGCTTAGCGGGGGCAGGTTTAATCTACGAGCAGTACTTC. This gives the protein CASSLAGAGLIYEQYF. The chain has TRBV11-1 and TRBJ2-7, with D perhaps TRBD1 (6 bases). Germline-derived CDR1 and CDR2 are SGHAT and FQDESV (reference sequence). The CDR3 consists of 16 residues. The V end lost 0 bases, the J end lost 3 bases, and 15 bases lay between the germline ends.

In its sample, this clone was seen once. The CDR3 nucleotides are TGTGCCAGCAGCGCTAGCGGGAGGCAACTCACCGGGGAGCTGTTTTTT. Translated: CASSASGRQLTGELFF. V usage is TRBV4-2 and J usage is TRBJ2-2, with 11 bases that match TRBD2. The V segment lost 5 bases and the J segment 4 bases; nucleotides outside the gene matches: 6. This CDR3 region has 16 residues. Germline CDR1 LGHNA, CDR2 YNFKEQ.